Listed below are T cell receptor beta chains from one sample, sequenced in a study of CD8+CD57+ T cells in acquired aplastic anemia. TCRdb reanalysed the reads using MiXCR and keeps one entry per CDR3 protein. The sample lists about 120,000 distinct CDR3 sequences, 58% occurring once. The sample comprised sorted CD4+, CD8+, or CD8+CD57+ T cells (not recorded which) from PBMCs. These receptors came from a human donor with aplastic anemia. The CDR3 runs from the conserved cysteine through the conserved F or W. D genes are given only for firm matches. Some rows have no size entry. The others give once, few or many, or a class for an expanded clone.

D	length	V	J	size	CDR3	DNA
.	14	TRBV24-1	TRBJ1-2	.	CATSDPRTAYGYTF	TGTGCCACCAGTGATCCCAGGACAGCCTATGGCTACACCTTC
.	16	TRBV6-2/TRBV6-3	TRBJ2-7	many	CASSPHLAEFPYEQYF	TGTGCCAGCAGTCCCCACTTAGCGGAATTTCCCTACGAGCAGTACTTC
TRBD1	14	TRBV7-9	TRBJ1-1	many	CAIPGQGAVTEAFF	TGTGCCATCCCGGGACAGGGGGCAGTCACTGAAGCTTTCTTT
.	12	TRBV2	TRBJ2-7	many	CASFRGAYEQYF	TGTGCCAGCTTTCGCGGGGCCTACGAGCAGTACTTC
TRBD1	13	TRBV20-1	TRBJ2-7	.	CSAHRGRRHEQYF	TGCAGTGCTCACAGGGGACGCCGGCACGAGCAGTACTTC
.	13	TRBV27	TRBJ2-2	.	CASSPQFTGELFF	TGTGCCAGCAGTCCCCAATTCACCGGGGAGCTGTTTTTT
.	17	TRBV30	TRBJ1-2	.	CAWKEGSSPYALRSYTF	TGTGCCTGGAAGGAGGGGTCATCCCCATACGCTTTGAGGAGCTACACCTTC
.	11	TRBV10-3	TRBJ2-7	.	CAISELGEQYF	TGTGCCATCAGTGAGTTGGGCGAGCAGTACTTC
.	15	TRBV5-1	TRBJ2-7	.	CASSLVGEGSYKQYF	TGCGCCAGCAGCTTGGTCGGCGAGGGCTCCTACAAGCAGTACTTC
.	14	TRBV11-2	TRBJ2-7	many	CASSQGPGAYEQYF	TGTGCCAGCAGTCAGGGCCCGGGAGCCTACGAGCAGTACTTC
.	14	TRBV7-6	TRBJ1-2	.	CASSLTGQGLGYTF	TGTGCCAGCAGCTTAACGGGACAAGGTTTGGGCTACACCTTC
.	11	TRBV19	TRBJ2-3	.	CASSIADTQYF	TGTGCCAGTAGTATCGCAGATACGCAGTATTTT
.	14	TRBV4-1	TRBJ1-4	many	CASSQAGISEKLFF	TGCGCCAGCAGCCAAGCGGGCATTAGTGAAAAACTGTTTTTT
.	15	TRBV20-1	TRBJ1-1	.	CSARDMGRGVEKAFF	TGCAGTGCTAGAGACATGGGCAGGGGAGTGGAGAAAGCTTTCTTT
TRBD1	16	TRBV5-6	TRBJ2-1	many	CASSLSGTGIYNEQFF	TGTGCCAGCAGCTTATCGGGGACAGGGATCTACAATGAGCAGTTCTTC
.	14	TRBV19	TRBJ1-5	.	CASSITSRSQPQHF	TGTGCCAGTAGTATAACCTCCCGGTCGCAGCCCCAGCATTTT
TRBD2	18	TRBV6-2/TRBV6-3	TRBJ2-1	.	CASSYSFSGTSGSNEQFF	TGTGCCAGCAGTTACTCTTTCTCCGGGACTAGCGGGAGCAATGAGCAGTTCTTC
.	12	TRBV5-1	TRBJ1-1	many	CASRKGPTKAFF	TGCGCCAGCAGGAAAGGACCGACTAAAGCTTTCTTT
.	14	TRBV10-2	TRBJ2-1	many	CASRGSGPYNEQFF	TGCGCCAGCAGAGGCAGCGGGCCCTACAATGAGCAGTTCTTC
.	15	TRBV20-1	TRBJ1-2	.	CSARYPREGLYGYTF	TGCAGTGCTAGATACCCCCGTGAAGGGCTGTATGGCTACACCTTC
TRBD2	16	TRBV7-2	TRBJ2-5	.	CASSTASGGTQETQYF	TGTGCCAGCAGCACCGCTAGCGGGGGTACCCAAGAGACCCAGTACTTC
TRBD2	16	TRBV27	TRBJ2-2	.	CASSPGLAANTGELFF	TGTGCCAGCAGTCCGGGACTAGCGGCAAACACCGGGGAGCTGTTTTTT
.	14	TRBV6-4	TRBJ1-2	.	CASSASTANYGYTF	TGTGCCAGCAGTGCCTCGACGGCGAACTATGGCTACACCTTC
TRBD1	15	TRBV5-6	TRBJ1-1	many	CASSLRWTGDTEAFF	TGTGCCAGCAGCTTGCGATGGACAGGGGACACTGAAGCTTTCTTT
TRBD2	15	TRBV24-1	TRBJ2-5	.	CATSDAASGQETQYF	TGTGCCACCAGTGATGCCGCTAGCGGCCAAGAGACCCAGTACTTC
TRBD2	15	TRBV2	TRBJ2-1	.	CASSDLGLVSNEQFF	TGTGCCAGCAGTGACCTTGGACTAGTCTCTAATGAGCAGTTCTTC
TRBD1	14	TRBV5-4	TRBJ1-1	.	CASRGQAVNTEAFF	TGTGCCAGCAGGGGACAGGCGGTGAACACTGAAGCTTTCTTT
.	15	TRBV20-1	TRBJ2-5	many	CSASTLRDPQETQYF	TGCAGTGCTTCCACCCTCCGGGACCCTCAAGAGACCCAGTACTTC
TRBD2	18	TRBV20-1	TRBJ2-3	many	CSARDVASGPVYEVAQYF	TGCAGTGCTAGAGATGTGGCTAGCGGTCCCGTCTATGAAGTTGCGCAGTATTTT
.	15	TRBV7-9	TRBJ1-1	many	CASSGDRTQNTEAFF	TGTGCCAGCAGCGGAGACAGGACCCAGAACACTGAAGCTTTCTTT
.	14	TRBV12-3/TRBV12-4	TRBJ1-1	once	CASSFGNVGTEAFF	TGTGCCAGCAGTTTCGGAAACGTCGGCACTGAAGCTTTCTTT
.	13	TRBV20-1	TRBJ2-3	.	CSGGERSTDTQYF	TGCAGTGGAGGGGAGAGGAGCACAGATACGCAGTATTTT
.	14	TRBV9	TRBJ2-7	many	CASSVGGSGYEQYF	TGTGCCAGCAGCGTAGGAGGTAGCGGTTACGAGCAGTACTTC
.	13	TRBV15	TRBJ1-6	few	CATSRDQISPLHF	TGTGCCACCAGCAGAGATCAGATTTCACCCCTCCACTTT
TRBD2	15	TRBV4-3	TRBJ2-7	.	CASSQDPGGSYEQYF	TGCGCCAGCAGCCAAGATCCCGGGGGGTCCTACGAGCAGTACTTC
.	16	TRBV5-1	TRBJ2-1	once	CASSLDGGGSYNEQFF	TGCGCCAGCAGCTTGGATGGGGGTGGCTCCTACAATGAGCAGTTCTTC
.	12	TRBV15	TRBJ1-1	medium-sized	CATSRDLDEAFF	TGTGCCACCAGCAGAGATCTGGATGAAGCTTTCTTT
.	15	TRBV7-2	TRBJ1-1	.	CASSLARSGGTEAFF	TGTGCCAGCAGCTTAGCGCGGTCGGGGGGCACTGAAGCTTTCTTT
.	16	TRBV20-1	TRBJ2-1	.	CSAKDLGPSTYNEQFF	TGCAGTGCTAAAGATCTAGGCCCGAGCACCTACAATGAGCAGTTCTTC
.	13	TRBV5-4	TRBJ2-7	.	CASSPKQGFEQYF	TGTGCCAGCAGCCCGAAACAGGGCTTCGAGCAGTACTTC
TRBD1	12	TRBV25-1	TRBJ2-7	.	CASSVTGDEQYF	TGTGCCAGCAGTGTGACAGGGGACGAGCAGTACTTC
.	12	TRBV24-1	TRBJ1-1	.	CATSDLSGEAFF	TGTGCCACCAGTGATTTGAGCGGGGAAGCTTTCTTT
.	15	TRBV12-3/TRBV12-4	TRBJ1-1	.	CASSFIGVPGGEAFF	TGTGCCAGCAGTTTTATTGGGGTCCCGGGGGGTGAAGCTTTCTTT
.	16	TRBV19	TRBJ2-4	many	CASSRLAGARENIQYF	TGTGCCAGCAGTCGTTTGGCGGGGGCGAGAGAAAACATTCAGTACTTC